This TCR beta chain was obtained from a study of blood T cell repertoires in COVID-19. Across the study: Some COVID-19 samples were acute and others convalescent; all came from the United States, Italy and Spain.

In the original workflow: The assay estimated nucleated cells by amplifying reference gene primers. TCRdb's copy holds only in-frame clones and misses some; the assay was immunoSEQ multiplex PCR. That table supplies the V and J calls and clone size; D and trimming were determined from the DNA. The table has 250,000 or so clones, about 88% seen once. This clone has only a few counts. Germline assignment: CDR1 MNHEY and CDR2 SMNVEV (reference sequence). Trimming removed 4 bases from V and 2 bases from J, with 14 bases in between. There are 15 residues in the CDR3. This sequence was found in a man aged 30 to 45 with active or convalescent COVID-19. The source material was peripheral blood. J is TRBJ1-1 and V is TRBV27; no definite D call. CDR3 DNA sequence: TGTGCCAGCAGTTCCCCCGGAGATCGAAACACTGAAGCTTTCTTT. Its protein product is CASSSPGDRNTEAFF.